A selection of T cell receptor beta chains follows, all from one sample in a study of response to subunit inactivated influenza vaccine. TCRdb ran MiXCR on the RT-PCR reads and lists one entry per CDR3 protein. Of more than 700,000 distinct CDR3 sequences in the sample, around 21% were seen once. The input for sequencing was PBMCs from blood, taken more than 4 days after vaccination. Receptors were obtained from a man between 45 and 60 years old who received an inactivated influenza vaccine. Both conserved end residues are part of each CDR3. Each record gives: D gene, clone size, J gene, V gene, CDR3 protein, CDR3 DNA. D genes are given only for firm matches. Only part of the rows carry a size: once, few, many, or a class if the clone is expanded.

>-|-|TRBJ2-7|TRBV9
CASSATGRGEQYF
TGTGCCAGCAGCGCTACAGGGAGGGGCGAGCAGTACTTC
>TRBD2|-|TRBJ2-1|TRBV10-3
CAIGGGGTAYNEQFF
TGTGCCATCGGGGGCGGGGGGACTGCCTACAATGAGCAGTTCTTC
>TRBD2|few|TRBJ2-1|TRBV20-1
CSASWTSGVIQRNEQFF
TGCAGTGCTAGTTGGACTAGCGGGGTGATACAAAGGAATGAGCAGTTCTTC
>-|-|TRBJ2-7|TRBV27
CASSPLLEESSYEQYF
TGTGCCAGCAGTCCCTTATTGGAAGAAAGCTCCTACGAGCAGTACTTC
>-|few|TRBJ2-7|TRBV9
CASSAFLGYEQYF
TGTGCCAGCAGCGCCTTTTTGGGCTACGAGCAGTACTTC
>-|few|TRBJ2-7|TRBV27
CASRPDFSYEQYF
TGTGCCAGCAGACCTGACTTCTCCTACGAGCAGTACTTC
>-|many|TRBJ1-2|TRBV6-5
CASSYSGAEGANYGYTF
TGTGCCAGCAGTTACTCGGGGGCAGAGGGAGCTAACTATGGCTACACCTTC
>-|-|TRBJ2-5|TRBV7-2
CASSWRFGKETQYF
TGTGCCAGCAGTTGGAGGTTTGGGAAAGAGACCCAGTACTTC
>-|-|TRBJ2-2|TRBV6-5
CASSYSGGDGTGELFF
TGTGCCAGCAGTTACTCGGGGGGCGATGGCACCGGGGAGCTGTTTTTT
>-|-|TRBJ2-5|TRBV18
CASSPRAAGNQETQYF
TGTGCCAGCTCACCAAGAGCTGCGGGGAACCAAGAGACCCAGTACTTC
>-|-|TRBJ2-5|TRBV24-1
CATSETEQETQYF
TGTGCCACCAGTGAAACGGAACAAGAGACCCAGTACTTC
>-|-|TRBJ1-1|TRBV5-1
CASSLAQGASWAFF
TGCGCCAGCAGCTTGGCTCAGGGAGCGTCCTGGGCTTTCTTT
>-|few|TRBJ2-3|TRBV7-9
CASSFTGISTDTQYF
TGTGCCAGCAGCTTCACGGGGATTAGCACAGATACGCAGTATTTT
>-|few|TRBJ2-1|TRBV5-6
CASSFGARGGNEQFF
TGTGCCAGCAGCTTTGGGGCTCGGGGCGGCAATGAGCAGTTCTTC
>-|-|TRBJ2-7|TRBV6-2/TRBV6-3
CASTPEDFSYEQYF
TGTGCCAGCACCCCTGAGGATTTCTCCTACGAGCAGTACTTC
>-|few|TRBJ1-6|TRBV12-3/TRBV12-4
CASSPGDGGYSPLHF
TGTGCCAGCAGTCCCGGGGACGGAGGCTATTCACCCCTCCACTTT
>TRBD2|-|TRBJ2-1|TRBV6-1
CASTSQRLAGYNEQFF
TGTGCCAGCACCTCGCAGCGACTAGCGGGGTACAATGAGCAGTTCTTC
>-|-|TRBJ2-7|TRBV7-2
CASSPRLLSKTYEQYF
TGTGCCAGCAGCCCGCGACTCCTCAGTAAGACCTACGAGCAGTACTTC
>-|-|TRBJ1-2|TRBV7-9
CASSPATVYGYTF
TGTGCCAGCAGCCCGGCGACGGTTTATGGCTACACCTTC
>TRBD2|few|TRBJ2-1|TRBV20-1
CSAPPLAGGPQWSNEQFF
TGCAGTGCACCACCGCTAGCGGGAGGGCCCCAATGGTCGAATGAGCAGTTCTTC
>-|few|TRBJ2-3|TRBV29-1
CSVYLGGDTQYF
TGCAGCGTTTACCTTGGTGGAGATACGCAGTATTTT
>-|-|TRBJ2-1|TRBV30
CAWSVGGASWADEQFF
TGTGCCTGGAGTGTGGGGGGAGCCTCGTGGGCGGATGAGCAGTTCTTC
>-|few|TRBJ2-3|TRBV5-1
CASSSPRADTQYF
TGCGCCAGCAGCTCCCCCAGGGCAGATACGCAGTATTTT
>TRBD1|-|TRBJ1-1|TRBV6-4
CASSDSAGGNTEAFF
TGTGCCAGCAGTGACTCCGCAGGGGGTAACACTGAAGCTTTCTTT
>TRBD2|-|TRBJ2-2|TRBV4-3
CASSQEYPAGGITGELFF
TGCGCCAGCAGCCAAGAGTACCCAGCGGGAGGGATCACCGGGGAGCTGTTTTTT
>-|few|TRBJ1-4|TRBV20-1
CSANRLNNEKLFF
TGCAGTGCAAACAGGCTCAACAATGAAAAACTGTTTTTT
>-|once|TRBJ2-1|TRBV11-2
CASSLDLAPLYNEQFF
TGTGCCAGCAGCTTAGATCTAGCCCCCCTCTACAATGAGCAGTTCTTC
>-|few|TRBJ2-3|TRBV11-1
CASSSWALGSFGTDTQYF
TGTGCCAGCAGCTCTTGGGCATTGGGTTCGTTCGGCACAGATACGCAGTATTTT
>-|few|TRBJ2-3|TRBV7-8
CASSLDDPSSGTDTQYF
TGTGCCAGCAGCCTCGATGACCCCTCCTCAGGCACAGATACGCAGTATTTT
>-|-|TRBJ2-5|TRBV28
CASSFELERETQYF
TGTGCCAGCAGTTTCGAGCTAGAGAGGGAGACCCAGTACTTC
>-|-|TRBJ2-7|TRBV28
CASSYSGTRTWEQYF
TGTGCCAGCAGTTACTCCGGGACTCGGACGTGGGAGCAGTACTTC
>-|few|TRBJ2-7|TRBV5-1
CASTGYMHGDGRTSSYEQYF
TGCGCCAGCACGGGGTATATGCACGGGGATGGAAGAACTAGTTCCTACGAGCAGTACTTC
>TRBD2|-|TRBJ2-1|TRBV7-8
CASSFRLATYNEQFF
TGTGCCAGCAGCTTCCGACTAGCTACCTACAATGAGCAGTTCTTC
>-|-|TRBJ2-7|TRBV4-1
CASSQDSAGLYEQYF
TGCGCCAGCAGCCAAGATTCGGCGGGGCTCTACGAGCAGTACTTC
>-|-|TRBJ2-7|TRBV20-1
CSAGNLGTSSYEQYF
TGCAGTGCTGGGAATCTGGGCACTAGCTCCTACGAGCAGTACTTC
>-|-|TRBJ1-5|TRBV10-3
CAISRDTSNQPQHF
TGTGCCATCAGTCGGGACACAAGCAATCAGCCCCAGCATTTT
>TRBD1|few|TRBJ2-7|TRBV20-1
CSASLGTGLPYEQYF
TGCAGTGCTAGCCTCGGGACAGGGTTACCCTACGAGCAGTACTTC
>-|few|TRBJ2-7|TRBV5-1
CASSPDIKGEQYF
TGCGCCAGCAGCCCGGACATAAAGGGCGAGCAGTACTTC
>TRBD1|-|TRBJ1-1|TRBV20-1
CSARGTGTGTEAFF
TGCAGTGCTAGAGGGACAGGGACCGGCACTGAAGCTTTCTTT
>-|few|TRBJ1-6|TRBV30
CAWSVRVGNSPLHF
TGTGCCTGGAGTGTACGAGTGGGTAATTCACCCCTCCACTTT
>-|-|TRBJ2-7|TRBV6-1
CASSPQGRQSYEQYF
TGTGCCAGCAGCCCCCAGGGACGGCAATCCTACGAGCAGTACTTC
>TRBD1|many|TRBJ2-5|TRBV24-1
CATSDTAGQGGQETQYF
TGTGCCACCAGTGACACGGCGGGACAGGGTGGCCAAGAGACCCAGTACTTC
>-|few|TRBJ2-5|TRBV10-3
CAISEMTSQETQYF
TGTGCCATCAGTGAAATGACTAGCCAAGAGACCCAGTACTTC
>-|-|TRBJ1-2|TRBV2
CASRAASGYTF
TGTGCCAGCAGGGCAGCTTCTGGCTACACCTTC
>-|many|TRBJ2-2|TRBV4-3
CASSRHREVGTGELFF
TGCGCCAGCAGCCGCCACAGGGAAGTTGGCACCGGGGAGCTGTTTTTT
>TRBD1|-|TRBJ2-1|TRBV3-1
CATSQQVRGRWEQFF
TGTGCCACCAGCCAACAGGTCAGGGGGCGGTGGGAGCAGTTCTTC
>TRBD2|-|TRBJ2-7|TRBV12-3/TRBV12-4
CASRLLAGGGEQYF
TGTGCCAGCAGACTACTAGCGGGAGGTGGCGAGCAGTACTTC
>TRBD1|-|TRBJ2-5|TRBV4-3
CASSQEMDRGRQETQYF
TGCGCCAGCAGCCAAGAAATGGACAGGGGACGTCAAGAGACCCAGTACTTC
>-|-|TRBJ2-2|TRBV6-2/TRBV6-3
CASSGAERLTGELFF
TGTGCCAGCAGTGGGGCGGAACGATTAACCGGGGAGCTGTTTTTT
>-|-|TRBJ2-1|TRBV25-1
CASSGGGTPRFEQFF
TGTGCCAGCAGTGGTGGGGGAACTCCCAGATTTGAGCAGTTCTTC
>TRBD1|-|TRBJ2-7|TRBV4-2
CASSKGQGDSYEQYF
TGTGCCAGCAGCAAAGGACAGGGGGACTCCTACGAGCAGTACTTC
>-|-|TRBJ2-2|TRBV3-1
CASSQVAFERGTGELFF
TGTGCCAGCAGCCAAGTGGCATTCGAGAGGGGGACCGGGGAGCTGTTTTTT
>TRBD2|few|TRBJ2-7|TRBV7-2
CASSSQLAGGEQYF
TGTGCCAGCAGCTCCCAGCTAGCGGGAGGCGAGCAGTACTTC
>-|few|TRBJ2-3|TRBV20-1
CSAQDRRIGDTQYF
TGCAGTGCCCAGGACAGAAGGATCGGGGATACGCAGTATTTT
>-|few|TRBJ1-2|TRBV6-5
CASSYTRGSYGYTF
TGTGCCAGCAGTTACACTCGCGGGTCCTATGGCTACACCTTC
>-|-|TRBJ2-1|TRBV4-3
CASSPGLPNEQFF
TGCGCCAGCAGCCCCGGCCTTCCCAATGAGCAGTTCTTC
>TRBD2|-|TRBJ2-5|TRBV7-2
CASSLVSGGRLWETQYF
TGTGCCAGCAGCCTCGTTAGCGGGGGGCGCCTCTGGGAGACCCAGTACTTC
>TRBD2|-|TRBJ2-1|TRBV6-1
CASRTSGRNNEQFF
TGTGCCAGCAGGACTAGCGGGAGGAACAATGAGCAGTTCTTC
>TRBD2|few|TRBJ2-1|TRBV9
CASSVSGLGHNEQFF
TGTGCCAGCAGCGTTTCGGGACTAGGCCACAATGAGCAGTTCTTC
>-|-|TRBJ2-1|TRBV15
CATSRDIGTLNEQFF
TGTGCCACCAGCAGAGATATTGGGACACTCAATGAGCAGTTCTTC